The 18 T cell receptor beta chains below all came from one sample that was sequenced in a study of blood T cell repertoires in COVID-19. The table came from immunoSEQ multiplex PCR; TCRdb's copy has only in-frame clones and leaves some out. The profile shows hundreds of thousands of clones, 92% of them singletons. The sequencing sample was made of peripheral blood. Receptors originate from a man aged 60 to 75 with COVID-19, enrolled during active disease.

This chain links TRBV5-1 with TRBJ2-1, with 9 bases identical to TRBD2. Per germline, CDR1 SGHRS and CDR2 YFSETQ. V lost 0 bases to trimming and J lost 5 bases; unmatched junction nucleotides: 6. The CDR3 sequence is 16 residues long. The CDR3 DNA is TGCGCCAGCAGCTTGGGCGGGACTAGCCTAGACAATGAGCAGTTCTTC. Translation: CASSLGGTSLDNEQFF.

V and J are TRBV24-1 and TRBJ2-2; 7 nucleotides line up with TRBD2. V was pared by 7 bases and J by 4 bases, with 8 bases of the junction left unmatched. Germline V lookup: CDR1 KGHDR, CDR2 SFDVKD. The CDR3 loop spans 15 amino acids. The CDR3 bases are TGTGCCACCAGAGGGGAGGGCCAAAGCACCGGGGAGCTGTTTTTT. Translating it yields CATRGEGQSTGELFF.

The rearrangement uses TRBV14 and TRBJ1-2; D gene uncertain. This CDR3 contains 14 residues. Trimming shortened V by 2 bases and J by 12 bases, and 19 bases separated the two germline ends. Germline assignment: CDR1 SGHDN and CDR2 FVKESK. The CDR3 sequence is CASSQTGRERKNTF. CDR3 bases: TGTGCCAGCAGCCAAACGGGGAGGGAGAGAAAAAACACCTTC.

The rearrangement joins TRBV7-9 to TRBJ1-6; a possible D gene is TRBD1 (6 bases). Germline-derived CDR1 and CDR2 are SEHNR and FQNEAQ (reference sequence). The V end lost 1 base, the J end lost 10 bases, and 11 bases lay between the germline ends. The CDR3 totals 14 residues. CDR3 sequence: CASSLGGLGSPLHF. In DNA form, the CDR3 reads TGTGCCAGCAGCTTAGGGGGGCTCGGGTCACCCCTCCACTTT.

Remarks on this clone: A read error may produce the germline difference seen at one junction end. The V and J genes are TRBV2 and TRBJ1-5; 10 bases are shared with TRBD1. This CDR3 has 15 residues. Germline loops: CDR1 SNHLY, CDR2 FYNNEI. CDR3 DNA sequence: TGTGCCAGCAGGGAAGGACAGGGGGGCTATCAGCCCCAGCATTTT. It yields the protein CASREGQGGYQPQHF.

This chain uses TRBV18 with TRBJ1-6; 8 nucleotides align to TRBD1. CDR1 and CDR2 (germline): KGHSH, LQKENI. The CDR3 length is 16 residues. Trimming cost V 0 bases and J 7 bases; bases outside gene matches: 5. CDR3 in amino acids: CASSPPRDRWNSPLHF. The DNA of the CDR3 is TGTGCCAGCTCACCACCTCGGGACAGGTGGAATTCACCCCTCCACTTT.

This chain uses TRBV28 with TRBJ2-7; TRBD2 matches at 7 bases. Germline V gene sequence: CDR1 MDHEN, CDR2 SYDVKM. The CDR3 extends over 12 amino acids. The ends lost 10 bases at V and 12 bases at J; junction bases unmatched: 15. CDR3 residues: CATGGRNIRSYF. The CDR3 DNA reads as TGTGCCACGGGGGGACGGAACATACGATCGTACTTC.

The table lists this clone with a few counts. The V and J genes are TRBV9 and TRBJ1-2; TRBD1 aligns across 12 bases. V lost 0 bases to trimming and J lost 7 bases; unmatched junction nucleotides: 7. The germline gives CDR1 SGDLS, CDR2 YYNGEE. The CDR3 is 16 amino acids. The CDR3 nucleotides are TGTGCCAGCAGCGTAGTCCCGGGACAGGGGGCGAGTGGCTACACCTTC. Translation: CASSVVPGQGASGYTF. Complete variable domain (other parts from reference TRBV9 and TRBJ1-2): DSGVTQTPKHLITATGQRVTLRCSPRSGDLSVYWYQQSLDQGLQFLIQYYNGEERAKGNILERFSAQQFPDLHSELNLSSLELGDSALYFCASSVVPGQGASGYTFGSGTRLTVV.

The V call is TRBV5-1, the J call TRBJ2-3; TRBD2 aligns across 7 bases. The CDR3 is 16 amino acids. The V and J ends lost 4 bases and 2 bases, in that order; junction bases with no gene match: 10. Germline loops: CDR1 SGHRS, CDR2 YFSETQ. In nucleotides, the CDR3 is TGCGCCAGCAGCCAAGGACTAGTCGGGGTCACAGATACGCAGTATTTT. The encoded protein is CASSQGLVGVTDTQYF.

This sequence joins TRBV27 and TRBJ1-5; 10 nucleotides align to TRBD1. CDR3 length: 16 residues. The V gene's germline CDR1 is MNHEY and CDR2 SMNVEV (reference sequence). V dropped 4 bases and J dropped 7; count of bases not matched to a gene: 10. CDR3 sequence reads: CASSSLTGGAGQPQHF. The CDR3 DNA reads as TGTGCCAGCAGTTCGTTGACAGGGGGCGCTGGACAGCCCCAGCATTTT.

The rearrangement uses TRBV3-1 (or the pseudogene TRBV3-2) and TRBJ1-6; 9 positions match TRBD1. Trimming took 2 bases from V and 6 from J; bases not matched to a gene: 5. Per the germline V gene, CDR1 is LGHDT and CDR2 is YNNKEL (reference sequence). This CDR3 has 16 residues. The CDR3: CASSQRGGQGNSPLHF. The CDR3 DNA reads TGTGCCAGCAGCCAAAGAGGGGGACAGGGTAATTCACCCCTCCACTTT.

This sequence joins TRBV29-1 and TRBJ1-2; 8 bases match TRBD1. CDR3 length: 13 residues. Germline values: CDR1 SQVTM, CDR2 ANQGSEA. The junction had 6 bases not matched to a gene; V was cut back by 6 bases and J by 3 bases. The CDR3 nucleotides read TGCAGCGTACCAGACAGGGGAGACTATGGCTACACCTTC. Translated, it gives CSVPDRGDYGYTF.

This chain uses TRBV15 with TRBJ2-3; the match to TRBD2 covers 10 bases. The CDR3 covers 17 residues. Germline CDR1 LNHNV, CDR2 YYDKDF (reference sequence). V lost 5 bases and J lost 3; bases outside the gene matches: 11. Here the CDR3 DNA reads TGTGCCACCAGCTGGCCGAGAGCGGGGGGGCCTACAGATACGCAGTATTTT. Its protein is CATSWPRAGGPTDTQYF.

The chain uses TRBV5-1 and TRBJ1-2; TRBD1 matches at 9 bases. V trimming: 0 bases; J trimming: 8 bases; junction bases outside the gene matches: 8. CDR1 and CDR2 (germline): SGHRS, YFSETQ. This CDR3 has 15 amino acids. CDR3 region: CASSLEQGALWGYTF. The CDR3 bases are TGCGCCAGCAGCTTGGAACAGGGGGCACTTTGGGGCTACACCTTC.

The chain has TRBV6-6 and TRBJ1-1; the match to TRBD1 covers 8 bases. The CDR3 has 13 amino acids. Germline V gene lookup returns CDR1 MNHNY and CDR2 SVGAGI (reference sequence). Trimming removed 7 bases from V and 3 bases from J; junction bases left unmatched: 4. This chain's CDR3 is CASKQTGDTEAFF. DNA for the CDR3: TGTGCCAGCAAGCAGACAGGGGACACTGAAGCTTTCTTT.

On this clone: The junction departs from the called germline gene at one end, perhaps through a read error. This chain joins TRBV12-3 or TRBV12-4 and TRBJ2-7; possibly TRBD1 for D (6 bases). This CDR3 spans 12 amino acids. The CDR3 bases are TGTGCCAGCAGCTTAAAAAAACAGGGAGTAGACTTC. Translation gives CASSLKKQGVDF.

J is TRBJ2-7 and V is TRBV6-6; 10 bases are a match to TRBD1. V was pared by 6 bases and J by 2 bases, with 7 bases of the junction left unmatched. The CDR3 has 15 residues. Germline values: CDR1 MNHNY, CDR2 SVGAGI (reference sequence). CDR3 in DNA: TGTGCCAGCAGCATGGGACAGGGGTTAACCTACGAGCAGTACTTC. It yields the protein CASSMGQGLTYEQYF.

This clone turned up a few times. This chain links TRBV6-2 or TRBV6-3 with TRBJ1-1, with D hard to call. CDR1 is MNHEY and CDR2 is SVGEGT in the germline V gene. The CDR3 extends over 13 amino acids. V dropped 6 bases and J dropped 1 base, with 9 bases sitting between them. CDR3 residues: CASSLIGNTEAFF. Written as DNA, the CDR3 is TGTGCCAGCAGCCTGATCGGGAACACTGAAGCTTTCTTT.